Below, 26 T cell receptor beta chains from the same sample are listed, as sequenced in a study of high-grade serous ovarian cancer treatment subgroups. TCRdb keeps only in-frame clones here, not all; method: immunoSEQ multiplex PCR. The sample consists of under 11,000 clones, over 65% of them appearing once. The tumor samples were collected prior to definitive surgery or chemotherapy. Sequencing was done on a sample of tumor tissue. These receptors were collected from a human donor with high-grade serous ovarian cancer.

This chain connects TRBV18 to TRBJ2-3, with a tentative D call TRBD2 (6 bases). CDR1 and CDR2 from the germline V gene are KGHSH and LQKENI. This CDR3 is built from 16 residues. V lost 3 bases and J 5 bases, leaving 18 bases between the germline ends. Here the CDR3 DNA reads TGTGCCAGCTCACCGAGGTCGGGAGCCGGGGAAGATACGCAGTATTTT. This gives the protein CASSPRSGAGEDTQYF.

This clone was found a few times. The chain recombines TRBV7-2 with TRBJ1-1; the D is unclear. V shed 1 base and J shed 5 bases, with 8 bases lying between them. Germline V gives CDR1 SGHTA, CDR2 FQGNSA. This CDR3 is 13 amino acids long. The CDR3 sequence: CASSLEAGTEAFF. DNA for the CDR3: TGTGCCAGCAGCTTAGAGGCCGGTACTGAAGCTTTCTTT.

This clone showed up just a few times. J is TRBJ1-2 and V is TRBV27; the match to TRBD1 covers 7 bases. V shed 8 bases, J shed 1 base, and the junction held 7 bases outside the gene matches. The length of the CDR3 is 14 residues. Per the germline V gene, CDR1 is MNHEY and CDR2 is SMNVEV (reference sequence). In nucleotides, the CDR3 is TGTGCCAGCGGAAGACAGGGATATAACTATGGCTACACCTTC. Its protein is CASGRQGYNYGYTF.

This clone was observed once. This chain joins TRBV6-5 and TRBJ2-5, with D unresolved. Per the germline V gene, CDR1 is MNHEY and CDR2 is SVGAGI. CDR3 length: 15 residues. Trimming took off 5 bases at V and 1 base at J, with 14 bases between the two ends. CDR3: CASSGEGFSQETQYF. The CDR3 bases are TGTGCCAGCAGTGGGGAAGGTTTCTCCCAAGAGACCCAGTACTTC.

The chain employs TRBV10-3 and TRBJ2-2; the D is unclear. Trimming pared 2 bases from V and 2 bases from J, leaving 3 bases between. CDR3 size: 13 residues. Germline V gene lookup returns CDR1 ENHRY and CDR2 SYGVKD. DNA of the CDR3: TGTGCCATCAGTGAGCTTAACACCGGGGAGCTGTTTTTT. Amino acid sequence: CAISELNTGELFF.

This chain uses TRBV15 with TRBJ2-1, with 12 bases aligning to TRBD2. The CDR3 spans 15 residues. Germline V lookup: CDR1 LNHNV, CDR2 YYDKDF (reference sequence). V lost 4 bases, J lost 13 bases, and 11 bases stayed unmatched. In DNA form, the CDR3 reads TGTGCCACCAGCACAAGCAGACTAGCGGGAGTGGGCCAGTTCTTC. This encodes CATSTSRLAGVGQFF.

The gene calls are TRBV7-8 and TRBJ1-5; 8 bases match TRBD1. CDR3 length: 14 residues. Germline values: CDR1 SGHVS, CDR2 FQNEAQ. V was clipped by 5 bases and J by 4 bases; unmatched bases: 4. CDR3 amino acids: CASSPHRGNQPQHF. In DNA form, the CDR3 reads TGTGCCAGCAGCCCACACAGGGGGAATCAGCCCCAGCATTTT.

In its sample, this clone was seen once. The V and J genes are TRBV13 and TRBJ2-1; either TRBD1 or TRBD2 may supply D (5 bases each). V was clipped by 3 bases and J by 12 bases, with 12 bases between them. The CDR3 is 12 amino acids. Per the germline V gene, CDR1 is PRHDT and CDR2 is FYEKMQ (reference sequence). CDR3 coding DNA: TGTGCCAGCAGCTTTAGGGACCAGGGGCAGTTCTTC. This sequence encodes CASSFRDQGQFF.

This clone was detected only once. This chain links TRBV6-1 with TRBJ2-2; possible D gene TRBD2, 5 bases. Germline CDR1 reads MNHNS; CDR2 reads SASEGT. This CDR3 region has 18 residues. Trimming pared 4 bases from V and 5 bases from J, leaving 23 bases between. CDR3 nucleotide sequence: TGTGCCAGCAGTGCCCCACCGGACGAGCACCCGGGGACCGGGGAGCTGTTTTTT. It encodes CASSAPPDEHPGTGELFF.

V usage is TRBV28 and J usage is TRBJ1-2; D ambiguous. This CDR3 is built from 12 residues. Germline V gene lookup returns CDR1 MDHEN and CDR2 SYDVKM. V lost 6 bases, J lost 8 bases, and 13 bases lay in between. The CDR3 DNA is TGTGCCAGCAGCAGACTGGGGTTCGGCTACACCTTC. Residues: CASSRLGFGYTF.

The chain uses TRBV2 and TRBJ2-7, with TRBD2 as a possible D gene (7 bases). V lost 8 bases, J lost 7 bases, and 15 bases lay in between. CDR1 and CDR2 from the germline V gene are SNHLY and FYNNEI. The CDR3 totals 12 residues. CDR3 DNA sequence: TGTGCCAGCGGGGGGCCGGGGGGAGAGCAGTACTTC. The encoded protein is CASGGPGGEQYF.

The J gene is TRBJ1-2, the V gene TRBV5-8, with no clear D. Germline V CDR1 and CDR2: SGHTS, YDEGEE. This CDR3 contains 13 residues. The V gene lost 6 bases and the J gene lost 6 bases, with 15 bases spanning the gap. CDR3 region: CASTPRRADGYTF. The CDR3, as DNA: TGTGCCAGCACCCCCAGGCGGGCTGATGGCTACACCTTC.

The chain uses TRBV9 and TRBJ2-1; no clear D. V dropped 0 bases and J dropped 6 bases, with 7 bases sitting between them. This CDR3 spans 13 amino acids. Per the germline V gene, CDR1 is SGDLS and CDR2 is YYNGEE. The CDR3 region is CASSVDPSNEQFF. DNA for the CDR3: TGTGCCAGCAGCGTAGACCCCAGCAATGAGCAGTTCTTC.

DNA for the CDR3: TGTGCCAGCAGCCAGGGGGACAGTCCCCAATGGCGGGAAAAACTGTTTTTT. It translates to CASSQGDSPQWREKLFF. V usage is TRBV5-4 and J usage is TRBJ1-4; TRBD1 matches 7 bases. Germline CDR1 is SGHNT and CDR2 is YYREEE (reference sequence). V shed 4 bases and J 8 bases; nucleotides not matched to a gene: 17. The CDR3 has 17 residues.

The V call is TRBV11-3, the J call TRBJ2-7; D possibly corresponds to TRBD1 (6 bases). V gave up 5 bases and J gave up 2 bases, with 19 bases separating them. The CDR3 totals 16 residues. CDR1 is SGHNT and CDR2 is YENEEA in the germline V gene. CDR3 loop: CASSASFTGFAYEQYF. CDR3 sequence (DNA): TGTGCCAGCAGCGCGTCCTTTACAGGGTTCGCCTACGAGCAGTACTTC.

This clone was observed a few times. The chain uses TRBV19 and TRBJ1-5; 8 bases are shared with TRBD1. The ends lost 7 bases at V and 3 bases at J; junction bases unmatched: 8. CDR3 length: 15 amino acids. CDR1 is LNHDA, CDR2 SQIVND, per germline (reference sequence). CDR3 in DNA: TGTGCCAGTAATCCCAGGGGGCTGGCCAATCAGCCCCAGCATTTT. Its translation: CASNPRGLANQPQHF.

In this sample, this clone is medium-sized. This chain joins TRBV14 and TRBJ2-1; 7 bases map to TRBD1. This CDR3 contains 13 residues. Germline V CDR1 and CDR2: SGHDN, FVKESK. V lost 4 bases and J lost 12; bases outside the gene matches: 9. For the CDR3, the DNA is TGTGCCAGCAGCCCCCTCCAGGGGGTCGGGCAGTTCTTC. Translating gives CASSPLQGVGQFF.

The rearrangement links TRBV7-3 to TRBJ2-1, with D unresolved. Per the germline V gene, CDR1 is SGHTA and CDR2 is FQGTGA. Trimming pared 5 bases from V and 2 bases from J, leaving 13 bases between. This CDR3 is 15 amino acids long. CDR3 in amino acids: CASSRSEATYNEQFF. The CDR3, as DNA: TGTGCCAGCAGCAGGAGCGAAGCGACCTACAATGAGCAGTTCTTC.

In nucleotides, the CDR3 is TGTGCCAGCAGTTCCACAGGGGACTCTGGAAACACCATATATTTT. Translating gives CASSSTGDSGNTIYF. This rearrangement joins TRBV28 to TRBJ1-3, with 7 nucleotides matching TRBD1. Per the germline V gene, CDR1 is MDHEN and CDR2 is SYDVKM. The J segment lost 0 bases and the V segment lost 4 bases, leaving 3 bases of the junction unmatched. The CDR3 is 15 residues long.

This rearrangement joins TRBV2 to TRBJ2-7; TRBD2 aligns across 12 bases. The germline V gene has CDR1 SNHLY and CDR2 FYNNEI. The CDR3 runs 14 residues. V trimming: 7 bases; J trimming: 6 bases; junction bases outside the gene matches: 7. The CDR3 is CASTAGLAGLEQYF. DNA for the CDR3: TGTGCCAGCACCGCCGGACTAGCGGGACTCGAGCAGTACTTC.

This chain connects TRBV7-3 to TRBJ1-1, with D tentatively TRBD1 (6 bases). V gave up 5 bases and J gave up 2 bases, with 12 bases separating them. CDR3 length equals 14 residues. The germline CDR1 and CDR2 sequences are SGHTA and FQGTGA. The CDR3 here is CASSRQQGNTEAFF. For the CDR3, the DNA is TGTGCCAGCAGCCGTCAACAGGGTAACACTGAAGCTTTCTTT. The variable domain in full, completed from reference TRBV7-3 and TRBJ1-1, reads GAGVSQTPSNKVTEKGKYVELRCDPISGHTALYWYRQSLGQGPEFLIYFQGTGAADDSGLPNDRFFAVRPEGSVSTLKIQRTERGDSAVYLCASSRQQGNTEAFFGQGTRLTVV.

The genes are TRBV30 and TRBJ2-7; the D gene is possibly TRBD1 (7 bases). CDR1 is GTSNPN and CDR2 is SVGIG in the germline V gene (reference sequence). Trimming cost V 4 bases and J 7 bases, with 14 bases left between them. This CDR3 region has 12 residues. The DNA of the CDR3 is TGTGCCTGGACCGTGACAGGGAGGGAGCAGTACTTC. This sequence encodes CAWTVTGREQYF.

This chain joins TRBV5-1 and TRBJ2-1, with D perhaps matching TRBD1 (5 bases). The CDR3 runs to 14 residues. V dropped 4 bases and J dropped 9 bases, with 17 bases sitting between them. Germline values: CDR1 SGHRS, CDR2 YFSETQ. Here the CDR3 reads CASSHRNLNTEQFF. CDR3 in DNA: TGCGCCAGCAGCCACAGGAACTTAAACACTGAGCAGTTCTTC.

The chain recombines TRBV7-2 with TRBJ2-7; 7 bases match TRBD2. V trimming: 2 bases; J trimming: 6 bases; junction bases outside the gene matches: 7. This CDR3 contains 14 residues. Germline V lookup: CDR1 SGHTA, CDR2 FQGNSA. The CDR3 DNA sequence: TGTGCCAGCAGCTTATACGGCGGGAGCAGCGAGCAGTACTTC. Its protein product is CASSLYGGSSEQYF.

V is TRBV12-5 and J is TRBJ2-3, with unresolved D. The V end lost 3 bases, the J end lost 2 bases, and 6 bases lay between the germline ends. There are 13 residues in the CDR3. Germline V gene sequence: CDR1 LGHNT, CDR2 FRNRAP. Written as DNA, the CDR3 is TGTGCTAGTGGTTTTGAGGACACAGATACGCAGTATTTT. This gives the protein CASGFEDTDTQYF.

This sequence joins TRBV27 and TRBJ1-3, with D unresolved. V lost 8 bases and J lost 4, with 18 bases in between. This CDR3 is built from 15 residues. In germline, CDR1 is MNHEY, CDR2 SMNVEV (reference sequence). As DNA, the CDR3 is TGTGCCAGCCGGGAGGACGGATACCTCGGAAACACCATATATTTT. Its protein is CASREDGYLGNTIYF.